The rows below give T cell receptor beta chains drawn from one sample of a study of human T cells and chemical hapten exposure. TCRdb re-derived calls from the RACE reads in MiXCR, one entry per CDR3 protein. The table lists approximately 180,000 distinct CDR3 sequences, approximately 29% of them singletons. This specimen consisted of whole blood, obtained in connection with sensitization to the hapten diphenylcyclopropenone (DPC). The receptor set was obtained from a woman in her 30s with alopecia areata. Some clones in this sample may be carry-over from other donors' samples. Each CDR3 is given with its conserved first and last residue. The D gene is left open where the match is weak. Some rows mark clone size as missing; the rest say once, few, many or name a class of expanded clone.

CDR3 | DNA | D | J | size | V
CASSQHQASSTDTQYF | TGCGCCAGCAGCCAACACCAGGCCTCTAGCACAGATACGCAGTATTTT | . | TRBJ2-3 | . | TRBV4-1
CASSPGGTGWGNEQFF | TGTGCCAGCAGCCCCGGGGGGACGGGCTGGGGTAATGAGCAGTTCTTC | TRBD2 | TRBJ2-1 | once | TRBV7-2
CASSGSGGEGYTF | TGTGCCAGCAGTGGATCAGGGGGTGAGGGCTACACCTTC | TRBD1 | TRBJ1-2 | many | TRBV2
CASSPLTAGGYTF | TGTGCCAGCAGTCCCCTAACGGCGGGGGGCTACACCTTC | . | TRBJ1-2 | . | TRBV28
CSARVAENTGELFF | TGCAGCGCGAGGGTGGCAGAGAACACCGGGGAGCTGTTTTTT | . | TRBJ2-2 | . | TRBV29-1
CASSLVGTPRGAEAFF | TGTGCCAGCAGCTTAGTCGGGACACCCCGCGGCGCTGAAGCTTTCTTT | . | TRBJ1-1 | . | TRBV7-2
CSAGRRDNNEQFF | TGCAGCGCTGGCCGCCGTGACAACAATGAGCAGTTCTTC | . | TRBJ2-1 | . | TRBV29-1
CASSFVEGPHEQYF | TGTGCCAGCAGCTTCGTGGAGGGACCCCACGAGCAGTACTTC | . | TRBJ2-7 | few | TRBV7-2
CSVDTPLVDGYTF | TGCAGCGTTGATACGCCCCTTGTAGACGGCTACACCTTC | . | TRBJ1-2 | . | TRBV29-1
CATSSSGRVTYEQYF | TGTGCCACCAGCTCCAGCGGGAGGGTAACCTACGAGCAGTACTTC | TRBD2 | TRBJ2-7 | once | TRBV15
CASSLTRDRGYNEQFF | TGTGCCAGCAGCTTGACCCGGGACAGGGGATACAATGAGCAGTTCTTC | TRBD1 | TRBJ2-1 | few | TRBV7-2
CASSLPGQGLHEQFF | TGTGCCAGCAGCCTTCCGGGACAGGGTTTACATGAGCAGTTCTTC | TRBD1 | TRBJ2-1 | . | TRBV5-4
CASSLFAATMHSEAFF | TGTGCCAGCAGTTTATTCGCAGCAACAATGCACAGTGAAGCTTTCTTT | . | TRBJ1-1 | . | TRBV27
CSAVLGFYYNEQFF | TGCAGTGCTGTATTAGGATTTTACTACAATGAGCAGTTCTTC | . | TRBJ2-1 | . | TRBV20-1
CSAAASQGANGYTF | TGCAGCGCCGCCGCCTCACAGGGTGCGAACGGCTACACCTTC | . | TRBJ1-2 | few | TRBV29-1
CASSPKAGNTEAFF | TGTGCCAGCAGCCCGAAAGCGGGGAACACTGAAGCTTTCTTT | . | TRBJ1-1 | few | TRBV4-2
CASSLGQTSYGYTF | TGTGCCAGCAGCTTGGGACAGACTAGCTATGGCTACACCTTC | . | TRBJ1-2 | . | TRBV5-6
CSARPGLRNEQFF | TGCAGTGCTAGACCCGGTCTGCGGAATGAGCAGTTCTTC | . | TRBJ2-1 | . | TRBV20-1
CASSYSSRTEAFF | TGTGCCAGCAGTTATTCTTCTCGCACTGAAGCTTTCTTT | . | TRBJ1-1 | . | TRBV6-5
CASSLYIIRKNTGELFF | TGTGCCAGCAGTTTGTACATTATCAGGAAGAACACCGGGGAGCTGTTTTTT | . | TRBJ2-2 | . | TRBV28
CASSSRQGLNTEAFF | TGTGCCAGCAGTTCGAGACAGGGGCTGAACACTGAAGCTTTCTTT | TRBD1 | TRBJ1-1 | . | TRBV12-3/TRBV12-4
CASSPLEGTEKLFF | TGTGCCAGCAGCCCCTTGGAGGGTACTGAAAAACTGTTTTTT | . | TRBJ1-4 | . | TRBV7-8
CACSRGNTEAFF | TGTGCCTGCAGCAGGGGGAACACTGAAGCTTTCTTT | . | TRBJ1-1 | . | TRBV6-1
CASTPRADTYEQYF | TGTGCCAGCACACCTCGGGCGGATACCTACGAGCAGTACTTC | . | TRBJ2-7 | once | TRBV6-2/TRBV6-3
CASSRNSGRLAGGPTDTQYF | TGTGCCAGCAGCCGTAACAGCGGACGACTAGCGGGAGGACCCACAGATACGCAGTATTTT | TRBD2 | TRBJ2-3 | few | TRBV7-6